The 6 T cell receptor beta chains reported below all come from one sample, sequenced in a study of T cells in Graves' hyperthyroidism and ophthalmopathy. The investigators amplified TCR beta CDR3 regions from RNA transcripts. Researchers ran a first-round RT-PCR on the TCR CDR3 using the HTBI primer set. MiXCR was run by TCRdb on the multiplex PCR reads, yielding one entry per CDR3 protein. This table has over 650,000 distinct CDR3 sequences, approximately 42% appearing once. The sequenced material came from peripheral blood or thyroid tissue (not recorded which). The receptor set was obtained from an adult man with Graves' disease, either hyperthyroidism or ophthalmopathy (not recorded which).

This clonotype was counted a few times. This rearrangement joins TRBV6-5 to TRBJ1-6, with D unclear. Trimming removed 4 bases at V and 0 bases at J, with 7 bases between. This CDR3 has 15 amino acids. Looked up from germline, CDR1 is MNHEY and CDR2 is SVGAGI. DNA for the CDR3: TGTGCCAGCAGTTCTAGTAGCTCCTATAATTCACCCCTCCACTTT. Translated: CASSSSSSYNSPLHF.

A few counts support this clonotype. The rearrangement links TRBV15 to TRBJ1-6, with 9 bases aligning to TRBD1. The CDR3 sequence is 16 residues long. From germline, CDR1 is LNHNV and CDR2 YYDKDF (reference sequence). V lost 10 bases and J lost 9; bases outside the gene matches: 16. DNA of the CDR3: TGTGCCAGCAGTAGAAGACTGGGACAGGGAGGTTCACCCCTCCACTTT. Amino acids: CASSRRLGQGGSPLHF.

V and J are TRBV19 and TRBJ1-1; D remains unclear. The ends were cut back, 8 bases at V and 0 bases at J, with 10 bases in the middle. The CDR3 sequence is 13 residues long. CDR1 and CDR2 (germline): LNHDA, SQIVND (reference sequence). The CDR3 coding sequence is TGTGCCAGTTTATCTCGGGTGAACACTGAAGCTTTCTTT. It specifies CASLSRVNTEAFF.

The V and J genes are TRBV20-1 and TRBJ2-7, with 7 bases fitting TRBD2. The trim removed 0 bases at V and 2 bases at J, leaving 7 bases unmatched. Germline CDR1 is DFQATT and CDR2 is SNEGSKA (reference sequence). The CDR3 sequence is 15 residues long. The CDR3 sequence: CSARELGLRPYEQYF. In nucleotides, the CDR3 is TGCAGTGCTAGAGAATTGGGACTACGGCCCTACGAGCAGTACTTC.

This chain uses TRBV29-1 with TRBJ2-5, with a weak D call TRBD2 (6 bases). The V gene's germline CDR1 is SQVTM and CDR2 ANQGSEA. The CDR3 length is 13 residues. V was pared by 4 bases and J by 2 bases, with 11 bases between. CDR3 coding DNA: TGCAGCGTTGGCGGGGTCTGGCAAGAGACCCAGTACTTC. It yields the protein CSVGGVWQETQYF.

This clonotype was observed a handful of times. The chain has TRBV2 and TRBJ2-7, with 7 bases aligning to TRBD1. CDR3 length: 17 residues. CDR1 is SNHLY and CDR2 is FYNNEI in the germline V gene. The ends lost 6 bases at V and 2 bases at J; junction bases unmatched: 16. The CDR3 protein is CASSLSSTGVGPYEQYF. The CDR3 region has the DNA TGTGCCAGCAGCCTATCCTCCACAGGGGTGGGCCCCTACGAGCAGTACTTC. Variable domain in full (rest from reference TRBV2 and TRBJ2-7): EPEVTQTPSHQVTQMGQEVILRCVPISNHLYFYWYRQILGQKVEFLVSFYNNEISEKSEIFDDQFSVERPDGSNFTLKIRSTKLEDSAMYFCASSLSSTGVGPYEQYFGPGTRLTVT.